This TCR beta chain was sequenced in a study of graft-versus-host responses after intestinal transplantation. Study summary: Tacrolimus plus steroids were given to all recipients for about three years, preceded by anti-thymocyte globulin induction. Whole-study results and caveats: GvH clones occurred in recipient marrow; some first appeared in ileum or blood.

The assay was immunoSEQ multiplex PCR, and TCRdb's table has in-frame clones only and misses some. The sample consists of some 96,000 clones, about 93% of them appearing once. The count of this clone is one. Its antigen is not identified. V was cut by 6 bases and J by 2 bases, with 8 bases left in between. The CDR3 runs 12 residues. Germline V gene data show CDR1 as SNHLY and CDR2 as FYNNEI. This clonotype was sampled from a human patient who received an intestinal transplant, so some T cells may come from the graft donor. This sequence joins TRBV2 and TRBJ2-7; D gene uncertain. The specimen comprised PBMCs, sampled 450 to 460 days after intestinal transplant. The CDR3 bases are TGTGCCAGCAGGGGCAGAACCTACGAGCAGTACTTC. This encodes CASRGRTYEQYF. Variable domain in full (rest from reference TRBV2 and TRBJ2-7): EPEVTQTPSHQVTQMGQEVILRCVPISNHLYFYWYRQILGQKVEFLVSFYNNEISEKSEIFDDQFSVERPDGSNFTLKIRSTKLEDSAMYFCASRGRTYEQYFGPGTRLTVT.